The 4 T cell receptor beta chains below were found in one sample sequenced in a study of cytotoxic CD8 clonotypes in ibrutinib-treated CLL. Sequenced by immunoSEQ multiplex PCR; TCRdb stores in-frame clones only, minus some. The top ten clones hold approximately 46% of a sample with 20,000 to 30,000 clones, approximately 71% of them seen once. The sample here was PBMCs, taken after 12 months of ibrutinib treatment. These TCRs come from a human donor with chronic lymphocytic leukemia.

V usage is TRBV18 and J usage is TRBJ2-3; 7 bases fit TRBD2. This CDR3 region has 16 residues. CDR1 and CDR2 from the germline V gene are KGHSH and LQKENI. V lost 3 bases, J lost 0 bases, and 6 bases stayed unmatched. The chain's CDR3 is CASSPGRTRSTDTQYF. The DNA of the CDR3 is TGTGCCAGCTCACCTGGTCGGACTAGAAGCACAGATACGCAGTATTTT.

J is TRBJ1-1 and V is TRBV4-1; D gene ambiguous. Trimming shortened V by 0 bases and J by 2 bases, and 10 bases separated the two germline ends. This CDR3 is built from 15 residues. Per germline, CDR1 MGHRA and CDR2 YSYEKL. CDR3 sequence: CASSQDWRVNTEAFF. For the CDR3, the DNA is TGCGCCAGCAGCCAAGATTGGCGGGTCAACACTGAAGCTTTCTTT.

The chain couples TRBV6-5 to TRBJ1-1, with TRBD1 as a possible D gene (5 bases). Trimming took 4 bases from V and 4 from J, leaving 19 bases between them. CDR3 length: 16 amino acids. From germline, CDR1 is MNHEY and CDR2 SVGAGI. The CDR3 coding sequence is TGTGCCAGCAGTTTCCTTCGCGGGGGTGGAATCACTGAAGCTTTCTTT. Amino acids: CASSFLRGGGITEAFF.

CDR3 protein: CASSQEIANYGYTF. CDR3 bases: TGCGCCAGCAGCCAAGAAATCGCTAACTATGGCTACACCTTC. The rearrangement joins TRBV4-3 to TRBJ1-2; no clear D. The CDR3 spans 14 residues. Germline V gives CDR1 LGHNA, CDR2 YSLEER. Trimming pared 0 bases from V and 0 bases from J, leaving 5 bases between.